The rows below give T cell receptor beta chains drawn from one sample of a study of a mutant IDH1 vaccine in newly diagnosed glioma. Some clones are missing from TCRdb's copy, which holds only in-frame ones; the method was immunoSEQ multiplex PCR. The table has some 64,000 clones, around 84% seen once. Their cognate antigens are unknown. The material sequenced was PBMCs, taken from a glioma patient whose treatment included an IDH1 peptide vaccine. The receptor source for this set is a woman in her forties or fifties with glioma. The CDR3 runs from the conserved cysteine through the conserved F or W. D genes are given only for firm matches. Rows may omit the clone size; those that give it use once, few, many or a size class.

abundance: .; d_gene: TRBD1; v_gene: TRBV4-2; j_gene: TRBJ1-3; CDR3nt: TGTGCCAGCAGCCACCCCGGGACAGGGGGATCTGGAAACACCATATATTTT; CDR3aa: CASSHPGTGGSGNTIYF
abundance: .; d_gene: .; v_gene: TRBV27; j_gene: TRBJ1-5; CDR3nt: TGTGCCAGCAGTTCCGGGACCGTGGGAAATCAGCCCCAGCATTTT; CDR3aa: CASSSGTVGNQPQHF
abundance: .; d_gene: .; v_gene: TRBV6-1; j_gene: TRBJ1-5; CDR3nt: TGTGCCACCGAAAGGACAGCCAATCAGCCCCAGCATTTT; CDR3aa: CATERTANQPQHF
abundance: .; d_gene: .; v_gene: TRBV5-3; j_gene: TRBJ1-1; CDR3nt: TGTGCCAGAAGCTTGGCCGGACAGTGTGAAGCTTTCTTT; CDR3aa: CARSLAGQCEAFF
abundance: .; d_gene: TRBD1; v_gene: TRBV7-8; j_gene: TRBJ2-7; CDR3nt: TGTGCCAGCAGCTCCCAGTCCGGGACAGTCTCCTACGAGCAGTACTTC; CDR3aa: CASSSQSGTVSYEQYF
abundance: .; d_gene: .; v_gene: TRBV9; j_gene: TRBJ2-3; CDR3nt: TGTGCCAGCAGCGGGGTAGCGGAGGGGTCGCAGTATTTT; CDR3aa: CASSGVAEGSQYF
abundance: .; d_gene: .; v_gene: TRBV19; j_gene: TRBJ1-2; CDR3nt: TGTGCCAGTAGTTGGGGTCCGCGGGATGGCTACACCTTC; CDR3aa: CASSWGPRDGYTF
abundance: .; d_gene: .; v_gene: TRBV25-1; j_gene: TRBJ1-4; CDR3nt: TGTGCCACAAACGACGCAACTAATGAAAAACTGTTTTTT; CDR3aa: CATNDATNEKLFF
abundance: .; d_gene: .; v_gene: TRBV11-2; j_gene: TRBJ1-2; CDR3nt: TGTGCCAGCGAGGAGAACCCTAACTATGGCTACACCTTC; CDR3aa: CASEENPNYGYTF
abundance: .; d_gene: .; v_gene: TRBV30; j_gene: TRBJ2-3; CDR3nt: TGTGCCTGGAGTGTAGCCGGAACAGATACGCAGTATTTT; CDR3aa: CAWSVAGTDTQYF
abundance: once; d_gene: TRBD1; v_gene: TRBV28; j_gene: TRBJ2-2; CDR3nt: TGTGCCAGCAGTTTCCACCAGGGGGCGGGCACCGGGGAGCTGTTTTTT; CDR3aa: CASSFHQGAGTGELFF
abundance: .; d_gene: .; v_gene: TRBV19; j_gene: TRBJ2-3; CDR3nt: TGTGCCAGTAGTATATCAACCCGCACAGATACGCAGTATTTT; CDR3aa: CASSISTRTDTQYF
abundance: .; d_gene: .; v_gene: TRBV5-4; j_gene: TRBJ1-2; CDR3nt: TGTGCCAGCAGCTTGTGGAGGGTAAACTATGGCTACACCTTC; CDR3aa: CASSLWRVNYGYTF
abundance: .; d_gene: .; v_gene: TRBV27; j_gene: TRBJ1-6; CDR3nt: TGTGCCAGCAGTTTAGGGGGTCCGGAGGGATCACCCCTCCACTTT; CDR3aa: CASSLGGPEGSPLHF
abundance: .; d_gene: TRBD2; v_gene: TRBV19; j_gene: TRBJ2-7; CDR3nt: TGTGCCAGTACCGCCGGTAGCGGGAGACACTACGAGCAGTACTTC; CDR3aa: CASTAGSGRHYEQYF
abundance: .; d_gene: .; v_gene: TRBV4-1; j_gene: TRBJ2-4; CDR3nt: TGCGCCAGCAGCCAAGAGGTCGTGTTCAAAAACATTCAGTACTTC; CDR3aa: CASSQEVVFKNIQYF
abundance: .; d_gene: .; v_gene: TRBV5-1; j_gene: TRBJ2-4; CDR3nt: TGCGCCAGCAGCTTGCAAGGAGATAAAAACATTCAGTACTTC; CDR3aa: CASSLQGDKNIQYF
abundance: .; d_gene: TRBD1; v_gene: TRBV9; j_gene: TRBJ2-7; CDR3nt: TGTGCCAGCAGCGTTGGCTTCGGACAGGCATCCTACGAGCAGTACTTC; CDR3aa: CASSVGFGQASYEQYF
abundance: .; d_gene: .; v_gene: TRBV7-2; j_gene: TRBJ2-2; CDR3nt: TGTGCCAGCAGCTCCCCCCAAGGGAGCACCGGGGAGCTGTTTTTT; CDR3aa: CASSSPQGSTGELFF
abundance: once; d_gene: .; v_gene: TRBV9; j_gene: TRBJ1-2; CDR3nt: TGTGCCAGCAGCGGTGAGGGGCGGCGGACTAACTATGGCTACACCTTC; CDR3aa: CASSGEGRRTNYGYTF
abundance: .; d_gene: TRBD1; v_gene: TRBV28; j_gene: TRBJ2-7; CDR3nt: TGTGCCAGCAGCTCCGGGACAGGGGGGATGAAGCAGTACTTC; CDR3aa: CASSSGTGGMKQYF
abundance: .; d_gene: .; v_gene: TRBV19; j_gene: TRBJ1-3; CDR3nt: TGTGCCAGTAGTCCGACCGGCGTACTCTCTGGAAACACCATATATTTT; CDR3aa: CASSPTGVLSGNTIYF
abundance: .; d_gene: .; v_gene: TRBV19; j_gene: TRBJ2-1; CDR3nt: .; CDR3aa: CASTSASYNEQFF
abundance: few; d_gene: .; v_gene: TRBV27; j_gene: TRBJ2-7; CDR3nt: TGTGCCAGCAGTTTAAAACAGGGAGGCTACGAGCAGTACTTC; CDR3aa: CASSLKQGGYEQYF
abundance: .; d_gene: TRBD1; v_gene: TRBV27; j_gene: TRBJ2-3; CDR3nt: TGTGCCAGTAGGACAGGGGGTTTGGGCACAGATACGCAGTATTTT; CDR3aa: CASRTGGLGTDTQYF
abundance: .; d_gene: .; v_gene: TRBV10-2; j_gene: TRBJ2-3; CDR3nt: TGCGCCAGCAGTGAGAGGGGCGACACAGATACGCAGTATTTT; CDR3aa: CASSERGDTDTQYF